The 20 T cell receptor beta chains reported below all come from one sample, sequenced in a study of beta chain features in type 1 diabetes. The sequenced template was cDNA made from the entire isolated RNA. The protocol was immunoSEQ multiplex PCR, while the TCRdb copy is restricted to in-frame clones and leaves out a portion. The sample contains approximately 470,000 clones, approximately 30% of which appear only once. The specimen sequenced was naive CD4+ T cells from blood. These receptors all stem from a man aged 18 to 29 in good health.

This clone was picked up a small number of times. This chain uses TRBV30 with TRBJ1-5; D is perhaps TRBD1 (5 bases). Germline V gives CDR1 GTSNPN, CDR2 SVGIG (reference sequence). The CDR3 loop spans 15 amino acids. V lost 2 bases to trimming and J lost 5 bases, with 16 bases between them. The CDR3 protein is CAWSLLGGRDQPQHF. The CDR3, as DNA: TGTGCCTGGAGTCTCCTGGGGGGAAGGGATCAGCCCCAGCATTTT.

This clone was picked up a small number of times. The chain recombines TRBV29-1 with TRBJ2-7; no definite D call. Trimming stripped 4 bases from V and 9 bases from J, with 19 bases between. The CDR3 is made up of 13 amino acids. Germline V gene data show CDR1 as SQVTM and CDR2 as ANQGSEA. CDR3 region: CSVGPAPRQRQYF. CDR3 bases: TGCAGCGTTGGTCCAGCACCCCGACAAAGGCAGTACTTC.

The chain is built from TRBV29-1 and TRBJ2-7; D call uncertain. In germline, CDR1 is SQVTM, CDR2 ANQGSEA. There are 13 residues in the CDR3. Trimming cost V 7 bases and J 0 bases, with 13 bases left between them. Here the CDR3 DNA reads TGCAGCGCCACCTTTCAAGTCTCCTACGAGCAGTACTTC. Protein: CSATFQVSYEQYF.

The table lists this clone with a few counts. The CDR3 region has the DNA TGTGCCATCAGTGCCCTGGGGCTCCAAGAGACCCAGTACTTC. The encoded protein is CAISALGLQETQYF. The rearrangement uses TRBV10-3 and TRBJ2-5, with D perhaps matching TRBD1 (5 bases). The germline CDR1 and CDR2 sequences are ENHRY and SYGVKD. Trimming left V 4 bases short and J 1 base short, with 10 bases between. This CDR3 has 14 amino acids.

The table lists this clone with a few counts. This chain uses TRBV27 with TRBJ2-7; 7 bases map to TRBD2. This CDR3 comprises 12 residues. Germline-derived CDR1 and CDR2 are MNHEY and SMNVEV (reference sequence). The V segment lost 2 bases and the J segment 6 bases; nucleotides outside the gene matches: 1. The DNA of the CDR3 is TGTGCCAGCAGTTTAGGGAGGGGCGAGCAGTACTTC. It yields the protein CASSLGRGEQYF.

The genes are TRBV7-9 and TRBJ2-1; D unclear. The CDR3 is 16 amino acids. Germline V gene data show CDR1 as SEHNR and CDR2 as FQNEAQ (reference sequence). Trimming removed 5 bases from V and 0 bases from J, with 14 bases in between. CDR3 nucleotides: TGTGCCAGCAGCCGAGACCCCCTAAGCTCCTACAATGAGCAGTTCTTC. It codes for CASSRDPLSSYNEQFF.

The chain carries TRBV29-1 and TRBJ1-4; D gene ambiguous. CDR3 length: 12 amino acids. Germline values: CDR1 SQVTM, CDR2 ANQGSEA. Trimming left V 4 bases short and J 5 bases short, with 8 bases between. This CDR3 is CSVADGNEKLFF. The DNA of the CDR3 is TGCAGCGTTGCGGACGGCAATGAAAAACTGTTTTTT.

The V call is TRBV2, the J call TRBJ1-2, with a weak D call TRBD1 (6 bases). This CDR3 contains 12 residues. V lost 6 bases and J lost 8, with 13 bases in between. Germline V lookup: CDR1 SNHLY, CDR2 FYNNEI. The CDR3 reads CASRDTGLGYTF. The CDR3 DNA follows: TGTGCCAGCAGGGATACAGGGCTAGGCTACACCTTC. Looking up the rest from reference TRBV2 and TRBJ1-2 gives the full variable domain: EPEVTQTPSHQVTQMGQEVILRCVPISNHLYFYWYRQILGQKVEFLVSFYNNEISEKSEIFDDQFSVERPDGSNFTLKIRSTKLEDSAMYFCASRDTGLGYTFGSGTRLTVV.

This clone was seen only a few times. This chain joins TRBV5-1 and TRBJ2-5; possibly TRBD1 or TRBD2 for D (6 bases each). The CDR3 sequence is 14 residues long. The V end was cut by 1 base, the J end by 1 base, with 8 bases between. Per the germline V gene, CDR1 is SGHRS and CDR2 is YFSETQ. For the CDR3, the DNA is TGCGCCAGCAGCTTGTCGGGGGCCCAAGAGACCCAGTACTTC. As protein: CASSLSGAQETQYF.

The rearrangement uses TRBV4-1 and TRBJ2-2, with 13 nucleotides matching TRBD2. This CDR3 has 16 amino acids. Germline lookup yields CDR1 MGHRA and CDR2 YSYEKL. V shed 3 bases, J shed 3 bases, and the junction held 1 base outside the gene matches. For the CDR3, the DNA is TGCGCCAGCAGCCAGGGACTAGCGGGATACACCGGGGAGCTGTTTTTT. Its protein product is CASSQGLAGYTGELFF.

V gene TRBV4-3 combines with J gene TRBJ1-4; the match to TRBD1 covers 7 bases. V dropped 0 bases and J dropped 8; count of bases not matched to a gene: 9. Germline CDR1 and CDR2: LGHNA and YSLEER. CDR3 length: 16 amino acids. The CDR3 DNA reads as TGCGCCAGCAGCCAAGAGGGCAGGGGGAGGAGGGAAAAACTGTTTTTT. Residues: CASSQEGRGRREKLFF.

The J gene is TRBJ1-1, the V gene TRBV29-1; D unclear. The CDR3 length is 13 residues. The germline gives CDR1 SQVTM, CDR2 ANQGSEA. The V end lost 4 bases, the J end lost 1 base, and 10 bases lay between the germline ends. The CDR3, as DNA: TGCAGCGTTGCAACCAGGTCGAACACTGAAGCTTTCTTT. Amino acid sequence: CSVATRSNTEAFF.

This clone has only a few counts. CDR3: CAWIDYEQYF. The CDR3 DNA follows: TGTGCCTGGATCGACTACGAGCAGTACTTC. The chain joins TRBV30 to TRBJ2-7; D is ambiguous. The CDR3 has 10 amino acids. Looked up from germline, CDR1 is GTSNPN and CDR2 is SVGIG (reference sequence). Trimming shortened V by 4 bases and J by 3 bases, and 4 bases separated the two germline ends.

A single count supports this clone. V gene TRBV7-8 combines with J gene TRBJ2-7; D call uncertain. The germline gives CDR1 SGHVS, CDR2 FQNEAQ. The V end lost 3 bases, the J end lost 0 bases, and 9 bases lay between the germline ends. The CDR3 has 14 amino acids. CDR3 residues: CASSFSRISYEQYF. The CDR3 DNA sequence: TGTGCCAGCAGCTTTAGTAGGATCTCCTACGAGCAGTACTTC.

V usage is TRBV28 and J usage is TRBJ2-4; possibly TRBD2 for D (5 bases). Trimming removed 1 base at V and 3 bases at J, with 10 bases between. This CDR3 contains 15 residues. Germline lookup yields CDR1 MDHEN and CDR2 SYDVKM. The CDR3 nucleotides are TGTGCCAGCAGTTTATTGCGGGTGGGCAAAAACATTCAGTACTTC. Protein product: CASSLLRVGKNIQYF.

CDR3 nucleotide sequence: TGCGCCAGCAGCCTCGTGAGAGACAGCGGGAGCTCCTACGAGCAGTACTTC. It is translated as CASSLVRDSGSSYEQYF. V is TRBV5-1 and J is TRBJ2-7, with TRBD2 identical over 8 bases. Losses at the gene ends were 4 bases for V and 0 bases for J; bases not matched to a gene: 12. The CDR3 is 17 residues long. Germline V CDR1 and CDR2: SGHRS, YFSETQ. The variable domain in full, completed from reference TRBV5-1 and TRBJ2-7, reads KAGVTQTPRYLIKTRGQQVTLSCSPISGHRSVSWYQQTPGQGLQFLFEYFSETQRNKGNFPGRFSGRQFSNSRSEMNVSTLELGDSALYLCASSLVRDSGSSYEQYFGPGTRLTVT.

This rearrangement joins TRBV2 to TRBJ2-7; 8 nucleotides line up with TRBD2. The CDR3 consists of 13 residues. Losses at the gene ends were 7 bases for V and 1 base for J; bases not matched to a gene: 3. Per germline, CDR1 SNHLY and CDR2 FYNNEI. CDR3 residues: CASKKRESYEQYF. The CDR3 nucleotides read TGTGCCAGCAAGAAGCGGGAGTCCTACGAGCAGTACTTC.

Only a few counts were recorded for this clone. V usage is TRBV7-8 and J usage is TRBJ2-2; D is perhaps TRBD1 (5 bases). Germline CDR1 is SGHVS and CDR2 is FQNEAQ. The CDR3 is made up of 14 amino acids. Trimming took off 5 bases at V and 6 bases at J, with 13 bases between the two ends. CDR3 region: CASSPAQVAGELFF. Here the CDR3 DNA reads TGTGCCAGCAGCCCAGCACAGGTGGCCGGGGAGCTGTTTTTT.

This clone was picked up a small number of times. V gene TRBV5-1 combines with J gene TRBJ2-1; D remains ambiguous. V was cut by 1 base and J by 6 bases, with 8 bases left in between. Germline CDR1 is SGHRS and CDR2 is YFSETQ. The length of the CDR3 is 13 residues. CDR3 DNA sequence: TGCGCCAGCAGCTTGAGAACTCGCAATGAGCAGTTCTTC. It is translated as CASSLRTRNEQFF.

This clone was detected a few times. This sequence joins TRBV6-5 and TRBJ2-4, with TRBD1 matching over 8 bases. This CDR3 comprises 14 residues. J lost 8 bases, V lost 4 bases, and 7 bases had no gene match. CDR1 and CDR2 from the germline V gene are MNHEY and SVGAGI. CDR3 sequence: CASSSSGGTDIQYF. CDR3 nucleotide sequence: TGTGCCAGCAGTTCCTCAGGGGGCACGGACATTCAGTACTTC.